The 9 T cell receptor beta chains listed next were all sequenced from one sample in a study of OX40 agonist ivuxolimab in advanced cancers. Profiling relied on immunoSEQ multiplex PCR, and the TCRdb table lists in-frame clones only, not all of them. The sample has some 70,000 clones, just over 85% seen once. The starting material was CD4+ or CD8+ T cells sorted from blood, obtained in a trial of the OX40 agonist ivuxolimab. The source of these receptors is an adult with an advanced solid tumor such as melanoma, head and neck, liver or kidney cancer.

The chain carries TRBV7-9 and TRBJ2-4; unclear D gene. The CDR3 contains 16 residues. Trimming pared 1 base from V and 0 bases from J, leaving 10 bases between. Germline loops: CDR1 SEHNR, CDR2 FQNEAQ (reference sequence). The CDR3 here is CASSLGQLLAKNIQYF. The DNA of the CDR3 is TGTGCCAGCAGCTTAGGGCAGTTACTAGCCAAAAACATTCAGTACTTC. The complete variable domain, with remaining parts taken from reference TRBV7-9 and TRBJ2-4, reads DTGVSQNPRHKITKRGQNVTFRCDPISEHNRLYWYRQTLGQGPEFLTYFQNEAQLEKSRLLSDRFSAERPKGSFSTLEIQRTEQGDSAMYLCASSLGQLLAKNIQYFGAGTRLSVL.

The genes are TRBV10-3 and TRBJ2-7; D is undetermined. Germline V lookup: CDR1 ENHRY, CDR2 SYGVKD. The CDR3 totals 12 residues. V lost 4 bases and J 3 bases, leaving 7 bases between the germline ends. Here the CDR3 DNA reads TGTGCCATCAGTGGGGAAGGCTACGAGCAGTACTTC. Residues: CAISGEGYEQYF.

The chain recombines TRBV7-8 with TRBJ1-2; D is undetermined. The length of the CDR3 is 12 residues. The V end was cut by 2 bases, the J end by 6 bases, with 7 bases between. The germline V gene encodes CDR1 SGHVS and CDR2 FQNEAQ. Written as DNA, the CDR3 is TGTGCCAGCAGCTTAATGCTGAATGGCTACACCTTC. It yields the protein CASSLMLNGYTF. The whole variable domain, filled in from reference TRBV7-8 and TRBJ1-2, reads GAGVSQSPRYKVAKRGQDVALRCDPISGHVSLFWYQQALGQGPEFLTYFQNEAQLDKSGLPSDRFFAERPEGSVSTLKIQRTQQEDSAVYLCASSLMLNGYTFGSGTRLTVV.

The chain is built from TRBV6-1 and TRBJ2-5; 9 bases agree with TRBD2. The germline V gene encodes CDR1 MNHNS and CDR2 SASEGT. The CDR3 has 14 residues. The trim removed 8 bases at V and 1 base at J, leaving 5 bases unmatched. The DNA for the CDR3 is TGTGCCAGCCGTAGCGGGGGAGCCCAAGAGACCCAGTACTTC. Encoded protein: CASRSGGAQETQYF.

This clone occurred a few times. The chain is built from TRBV19 and TRBJ2-5, with 9 bases that match TRBD1. CDR3 length equals 14 residues. Trimming removed 6 bases from V and 4 bases from J; junction bases left unmatched: 6. Per germline, CDR1 LNHDA and CDR2 SQIVND (reference sequence). The CDR3: CASRDRGRGETQYF. CDR3 DNA: TGTGCCAGTAGAGACAGGGGGAGGGGAGAGACCCAGTACTTC.

The chain has TRBV2 and TRBJ1-5, with 8 positions matching TRBD1. CDR1 SNHLY and CDR2 FYNNEI come from the germline V gene. J gave up 9 bases and V 7 bases, and 11 bases lay outside the gene matches. This CDR3 is 14 amino acids long. CDR3 sequence: CASNLDRGYWPQHF. In DNA form, the CDR3 reads TGTGCCAGCAACCTAGACAGGGGATATTGGCCCCAGCATTTT.

This clone was seen a few times. The chain joins TRBV11-3 to TRBJ2-1; D is unresolved. The V end lost 0 bases, the J end lost 2 bases, and 11 bases lay between the germline ends. Germline CDR1 and CDR2: SGHNT and YENEEA. This CDR3 has 16 amino acids. The CDR3 sequence: CASSLDGAMTYNEQFF. The CDR3 nucleotides read TGTGCCAGCAGCTTAGACGGAGCTATGACCTACAATGAGCAGTTCTTC.

V and J are TRBV6-1 and TRBJ1-2; D call uncertain. This CDR3 is built from 14 residues. Germline V lookup: CDR1 MNHNS, CDR2 SASEGT. V was shortened by 2 bases and J by 4 bases, with 11 bases between the two germline ends. DNA for the CDR3: TGTGCCAGCAGTGAACGGAGGGAATCCTATGGCTACACCTTC. Protein product: CASSERRESYGYTF.

This chain joins TRBV5-1 and TRBJ2-1, with a possible D match to TRBD2 (6 bases). Germline CDR1 and CDR2: SGHRS and YFSETQ. The germline V and J ends were trimmed by 2 bases and 9 bases, with 15 bases remaining between them. The CDR3 is 14 residues long. CDR3 bases: TGCGCCAGCAGCTTTGGGGACTCCCTTGGTGAGCAGTTCTTC. It specifies CASSFGDSLGEQFF.